This TCR beta chain was sequenced for a study of T cells after yellow fever vaccination. Whole-study context: Researchers used SMART-Seq v4 Ultra Low Input to prepare fractions that had low cell numbers. Study observations and caveats: On re-exposure, the response was weaker but peaked faster, at day 5 versus 15.

This clonotype has ten or more counts. Antigen: not known. Making TCR cDNA involved 5'RACE template switching, which added UMIs and a universal primer site. TCRdb analysed the 5' RACE reads with MiXCR anew, one entry per CDR3 protein. Among 55,000 to 70,000 distinct CDR3 sequences listed, 5% to 8% were seen once. This CDR3 is 15 amino acids long. V lost 6 bases to trimming and J lost 0 bases; unmatched junction nucleotides: 8. Germline V gene lookup returns CDR1 DFQATT and CDR2 SNEGSKA (reference sequence). The V gene is TRBV20-1, the J gene TRBJ2-5; 9 bases map to TRBD1. The specimen comprised CD8+ T cells sorted from PBMCs, sampled roughly 46 days after the first yellow fever vaccination. This sequence was found in a young man who received the YFV17D yellow fever vaccine. CDR3: CSALRDRDYQETQYF. CDR3 nucleotides: TGCAGTGCCCTCCGGGACAGGGATTACCAAGAGACCCAGTACTTC.